This record looks at one T cell receptor beta chain sequence and its context. The antigen is not known. This record belongs to a study of T cell responses to AZD1222 COVID-19 vaccine. Study context: Pooling covered second doses at about 4 or about 12 weeks.

Assay: immunoSEQ multiplex PCR; the TCRdb copy retains only in-frame clones and omits some. Of fewer than 200,000 clones listed, about 86% are singletons. The CDR3 sequence is 16 residues long. CDR1 and CDR2 (germline): MNHEY, SMNVEV (reference sequence). V was cut by 0 bases and J by 4 bases, with 16 bases left in between. Study conclusions and caveats: Repertoire sampling happened only post peak T cell response. Dominant at 160-218 and 743-854, vaccine-associated CD4 TCRs also spanned spike. Reportedly, close to half of spike-specific TCRs are directed against unmutated variant regions.

Sequenced here: peripheral blood, sampled on day 0 of AZD1222 vaccination. This TCR derives from an adult in good health. The chain carries TRBV27 and TRBJ2-7; possibly TRBD1 or TRBD2 for D (6 bases each). CDR3 residues: CASSLSGRGLPYEQYF. The DNA for the CDR3 is TGTGCCAGCAGTTTATCGGGCAGGGGACTGCCTTACGAGCAGTACTTC.